This T cell receptor beta chain was sequenced in a study of blood T cell repertoires in COVID-19. Study at large: Samples taken during acute and convalescent COVID-19 were collected in the United States, Italy and Spain. PBMCs, B-cell-depleted T cells, or T cells provided the cDNA or gDNA that made up the material.

Per the study methods: Reference gene primer amplification in the assay estimated nucleated cell counts. The repertoire was sequenced with immunoSEQ multiplex PCR; TCRdb's copy has only in-frame clones and lacks some. V and J calls plus clone size are reproduced from that table; the DNA served to infer D and trimming. The sample lists 140,000 or so clones, around 81% occurring once. V gave up 3 bases and J gave up 6 bases; unmatched junction bases: 11. CDR1 and CDR2 from the germline V gene are SGDLS and YYNGEE. The CDR3 contains 15 residues. V usage is TRBV9 and J usage is TRBJ1-2; 7 bases fit TRBD1. Sequencing was carried out using peripheral blood. The origin of this receptor is a human donor in a cohort sampled during active COVID-19. The CDR3 nucleotides are TGTGCCAGCAGCGCCTCCATTGACAGGGTACATGGCTACACCTTC. It specifies CASSASIDRVHGYTF. The complete variable domain, with remaining parts taken from reference TRBV9 and TRBJ1-2, reads DSGVTQTPKHLITATGQRVTLRCSPRSGDLSVYWYQQSLDQGLQFLIQYYNGEERAKGNILERFSAQQFPDLHSELNLSSLELGDSALYFCASSASIDRVHGYTFGSGTRLTVV.